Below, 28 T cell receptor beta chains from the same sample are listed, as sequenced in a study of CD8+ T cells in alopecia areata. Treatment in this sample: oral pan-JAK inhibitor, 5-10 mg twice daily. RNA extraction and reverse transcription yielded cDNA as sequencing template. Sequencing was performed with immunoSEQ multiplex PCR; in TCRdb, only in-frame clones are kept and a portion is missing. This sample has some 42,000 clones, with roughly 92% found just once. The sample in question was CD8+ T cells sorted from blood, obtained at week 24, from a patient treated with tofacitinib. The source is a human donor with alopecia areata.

CDR3 bases: TGTGCCAGCAGCGGGTCCCTCGGTATCCACGAGCAGTACTTC. This gives the protein CASSGSLGIHEQYF. The chain couples TRBV27 to TRBJ2-7; D gene uncertain. The germline V gene encodes CDR1 MNHEY and CDR2 SMNVEV (reference sequence). Trimming took 6 bases from V and 5 from J, leaving 17 bases between them. The CDR3 has 14 amino acids.

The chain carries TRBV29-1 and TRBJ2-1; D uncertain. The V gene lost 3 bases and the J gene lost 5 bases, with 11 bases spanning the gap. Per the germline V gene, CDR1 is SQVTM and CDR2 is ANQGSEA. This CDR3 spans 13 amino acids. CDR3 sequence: CSVDDLLNNEQFF. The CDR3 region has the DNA TGCAGCGTTGACGACCTCTTAAACAATGAGCAGTTCTTC.

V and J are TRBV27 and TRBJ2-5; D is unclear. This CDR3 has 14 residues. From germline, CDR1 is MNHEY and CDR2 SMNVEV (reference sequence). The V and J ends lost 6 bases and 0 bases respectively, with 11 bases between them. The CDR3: CASREIDNQETQYF. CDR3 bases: TGTGCCAGCAGGGAGATAGACAACCAAGAGACCCAGTACTTC.

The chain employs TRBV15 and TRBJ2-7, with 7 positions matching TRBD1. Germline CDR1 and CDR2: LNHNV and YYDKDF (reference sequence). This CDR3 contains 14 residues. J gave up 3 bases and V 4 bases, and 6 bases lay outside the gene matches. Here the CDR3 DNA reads TGTGCCACCAGCAACCGGGACAGCCTCTACGAGCAGTACTTC. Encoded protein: CATSNRDSLYEQYF.

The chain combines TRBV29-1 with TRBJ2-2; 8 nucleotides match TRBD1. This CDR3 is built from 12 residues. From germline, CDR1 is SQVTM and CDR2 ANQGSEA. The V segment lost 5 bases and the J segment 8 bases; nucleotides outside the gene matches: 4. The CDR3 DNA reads TGCAGCGTTCCCGGGACAGGAGGGGAGCTGTTTTTT. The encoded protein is CSVPGTGGELFF.

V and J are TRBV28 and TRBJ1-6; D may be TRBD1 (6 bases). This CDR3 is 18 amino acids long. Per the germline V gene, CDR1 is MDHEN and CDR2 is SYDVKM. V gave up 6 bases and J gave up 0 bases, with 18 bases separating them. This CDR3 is CASSSNQQGSSYNSPLHF. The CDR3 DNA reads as TGTGCCAGCAGCTCTAATCAACAGGGCAGCTCCTATAATTCACCCCTCCACTTT.

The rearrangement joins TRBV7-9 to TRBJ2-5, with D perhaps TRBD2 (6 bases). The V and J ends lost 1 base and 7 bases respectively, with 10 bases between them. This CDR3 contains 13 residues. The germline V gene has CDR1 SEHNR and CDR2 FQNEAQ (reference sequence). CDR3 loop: CASSLELGGTQYF. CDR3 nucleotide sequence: TGTGCCAGCAGCTTAGAGCTGGGGGGGACCCAGTACTTC.

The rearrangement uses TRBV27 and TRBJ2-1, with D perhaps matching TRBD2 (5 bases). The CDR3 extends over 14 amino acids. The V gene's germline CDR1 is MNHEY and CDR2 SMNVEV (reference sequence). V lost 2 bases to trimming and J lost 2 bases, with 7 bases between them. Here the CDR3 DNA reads TGTGCCAGCAGTTTAGAGGGCGCCTACAATGAGCAGTTCTTC. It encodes CASSLEGAYNEQFF.

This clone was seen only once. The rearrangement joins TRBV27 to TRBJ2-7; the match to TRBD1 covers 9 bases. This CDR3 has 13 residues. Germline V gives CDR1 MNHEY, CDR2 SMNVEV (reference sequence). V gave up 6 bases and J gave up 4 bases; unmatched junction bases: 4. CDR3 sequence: CASRGTGPYEQYF. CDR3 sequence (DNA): TGTGCCAGCAGGGGGACAGGGCCGTACGAGCAGTACTTC.

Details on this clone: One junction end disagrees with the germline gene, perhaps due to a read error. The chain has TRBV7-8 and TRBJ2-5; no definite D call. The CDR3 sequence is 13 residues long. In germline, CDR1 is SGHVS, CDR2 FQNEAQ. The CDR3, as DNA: TGTGCTAGCAGCTATTTCCGGGAAGAGACCCAGTACTTC. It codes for CASSYFREETQYF.

The CDR3 here is CASRKGGPGTGELFF. In DNA form, the CDR3 reads TGTGCCAGCAGGAAAGGGGGCCCGGGCACCGGGGAGCTGTTTTTT. The V and J genes are TRBV28 and TRBJ2-2, with 7 bases fitting TRBD1. The CDR3 is 15 amino acids. CDR1 is MDHEN and CDR2 is SYDVKM in the germline V gene. V lost 6 bases and J lost 4; bases outside the gene matches: 8.

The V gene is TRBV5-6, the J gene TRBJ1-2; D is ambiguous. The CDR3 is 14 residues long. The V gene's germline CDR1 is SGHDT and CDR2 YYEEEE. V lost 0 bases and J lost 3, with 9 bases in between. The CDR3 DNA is TGTGCCAGCAGCTTGGAGGTTTCGGACTATGGCTACACCTTC. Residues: CASSLEVSDYGYTF.

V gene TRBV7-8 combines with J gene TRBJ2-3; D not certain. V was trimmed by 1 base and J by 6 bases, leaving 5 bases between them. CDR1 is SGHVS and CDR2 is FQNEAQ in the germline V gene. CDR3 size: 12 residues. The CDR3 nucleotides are TGTGCCAGCAGCTTAGACGCCGATACGCAGTATTTT. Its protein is CASSLDADTQYF.

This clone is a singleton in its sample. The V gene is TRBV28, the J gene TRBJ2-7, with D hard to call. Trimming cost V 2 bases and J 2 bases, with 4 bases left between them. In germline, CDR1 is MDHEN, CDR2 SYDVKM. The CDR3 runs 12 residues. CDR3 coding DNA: TGTGCCAGCAGTTTAGAACCCTACGAGCAGTACTTC. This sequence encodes CASSLEPYEQYF.

The CDR3 sequence: CAWSVAGETQYF. CDR3 DNA sequence: TGTGCCTGGAGTGTAGCGGGAGAGACCCAGTACTTC. The rearrangement joins TRBV30 to TRBJ2-5, with a possible D match to TRBD2 (6 bases). The CDR3 extends over 12 amino acids. V lost 0 bases to trimming and J lost 4 bases, with 6 bases between them. Germline V gene lookup returns CDR1 GTSNPN and CDR2 SVGIG (reference sequence).

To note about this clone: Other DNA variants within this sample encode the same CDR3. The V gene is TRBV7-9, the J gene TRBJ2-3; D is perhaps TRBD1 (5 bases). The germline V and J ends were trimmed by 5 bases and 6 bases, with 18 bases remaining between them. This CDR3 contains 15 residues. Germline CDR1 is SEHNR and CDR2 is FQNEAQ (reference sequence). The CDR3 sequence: CASSPPRAMTDTQYF. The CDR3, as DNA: TGTGCCAGCAGCCCCCCCAGGGCGATGACGGATACGCAGTATTTT.

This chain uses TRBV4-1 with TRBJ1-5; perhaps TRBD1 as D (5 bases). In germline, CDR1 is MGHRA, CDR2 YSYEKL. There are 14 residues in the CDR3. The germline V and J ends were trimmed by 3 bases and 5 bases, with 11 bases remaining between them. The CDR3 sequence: CASSHDAGDQPQHF. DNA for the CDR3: TGCGCCAGCAGCCATGACGCGGGGGATCAGCCCCAGCATTTT.

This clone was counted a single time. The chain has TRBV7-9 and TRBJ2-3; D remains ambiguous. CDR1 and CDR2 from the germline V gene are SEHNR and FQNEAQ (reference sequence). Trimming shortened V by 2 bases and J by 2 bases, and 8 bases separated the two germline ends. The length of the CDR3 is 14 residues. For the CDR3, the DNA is TGTGCCAGCAGCTTACTCCCTAACACAGATACGCAGTATTTT. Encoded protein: CASSLLPNTDTQYF.

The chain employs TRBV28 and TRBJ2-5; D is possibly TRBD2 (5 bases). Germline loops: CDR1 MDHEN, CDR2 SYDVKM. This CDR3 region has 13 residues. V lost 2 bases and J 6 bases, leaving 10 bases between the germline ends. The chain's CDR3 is CASSLGGLKTQYF. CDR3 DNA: TGTGCCAGCAGTTTAGGCGGGCTGAAGACCCAGTACTTC.

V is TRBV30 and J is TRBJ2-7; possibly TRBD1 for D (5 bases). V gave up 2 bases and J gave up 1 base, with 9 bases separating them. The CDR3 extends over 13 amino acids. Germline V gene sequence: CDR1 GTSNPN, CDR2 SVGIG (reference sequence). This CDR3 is CAWSIDSSYEQYF. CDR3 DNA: TGTGCCTGGAGTATTGACAGTTCCTACGAGCAGTACTTC. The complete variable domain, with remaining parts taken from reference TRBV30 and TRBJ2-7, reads SQTIHQWPATLVQPVGSPLSLECTVEGTSNPNLYWYRQAAGRGLQLLFYSVGIGQISSEVPQNLSASRPQDRQFILSSKKLLLSDSGFYLCAWSIDSSYEQYFGPGTRLTVT.

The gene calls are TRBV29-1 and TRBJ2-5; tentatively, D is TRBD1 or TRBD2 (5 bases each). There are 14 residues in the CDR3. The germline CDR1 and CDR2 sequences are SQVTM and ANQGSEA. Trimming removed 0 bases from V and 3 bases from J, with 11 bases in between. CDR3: CSVEDGTVEETQYF. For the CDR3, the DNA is TGCAGCGTTGAAGATGGGACCGTAGAAGAGACCCAGTACTTC.

CDR3 DNA: TGTGCCAGCTCACTGGTGGGGGGCTCCTACAATGAGCAGTTCTTC. Amino acids: CASSLVGGSYNEQFF. The chain is built from TRBV18 and TRBJ2-1; D might be TRBD2 (6 bases). The V end lost 4 bases, the J end lost 0 bases, and 10 bases lay between the germline ends. The length of the CDR3 is 15 residues. In germline, CDR1 is KGHSH, CDR2 LQKENI.

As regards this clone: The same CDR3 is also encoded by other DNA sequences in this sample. Here the CDR3 DNA reads TGTGCCAGCAGCTTAGCTGGATGGGAGCAGTTCTTC. Amino acid sequence: CASSLAGWEQFF. This chain connects TRBV7-2 to TRBJ2-1, with D hard to call. V lost 0 bases and J 10 bases, leaving 7 bases between the germline ends. The germline gives CDR1 SGHTA, CDR2 FQGNSA. The CDR3 has 12 residues.

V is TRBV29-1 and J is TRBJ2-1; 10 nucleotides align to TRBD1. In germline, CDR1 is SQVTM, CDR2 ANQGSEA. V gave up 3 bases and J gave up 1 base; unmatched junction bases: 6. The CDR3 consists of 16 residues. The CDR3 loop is CSVEDPGQGSYNEQFF. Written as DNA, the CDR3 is TGCAGCGTTGAGGACCCGGGACAGGGGTCCTACAATGAGCAGTTCTTC.

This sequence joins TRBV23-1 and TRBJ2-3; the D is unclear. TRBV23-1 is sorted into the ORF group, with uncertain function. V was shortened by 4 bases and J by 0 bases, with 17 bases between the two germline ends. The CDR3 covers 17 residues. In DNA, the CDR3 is TGCGCCAGCAGTCCCCCCCCCGTGGCTACTAGCACAGATACGCAGTATTTT. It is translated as CASSPPPVATSTDTQYF.

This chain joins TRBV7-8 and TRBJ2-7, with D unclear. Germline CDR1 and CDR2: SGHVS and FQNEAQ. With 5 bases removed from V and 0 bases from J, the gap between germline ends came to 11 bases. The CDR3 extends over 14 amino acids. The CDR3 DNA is TGTGCCAGCAGCCCTGCGATCAGCTCCTACGAGCAGTACTTC. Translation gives CASSPAISSYEQYF.

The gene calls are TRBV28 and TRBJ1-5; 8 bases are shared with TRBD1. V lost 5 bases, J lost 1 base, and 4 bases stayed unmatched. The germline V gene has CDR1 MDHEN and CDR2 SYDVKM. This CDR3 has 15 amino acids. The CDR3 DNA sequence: TGTGCCAGCAGTCCAGACAGGGGAAGCAATCAGCCCCAGCATTTT. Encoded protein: CASSPDRGSNQPQHF.

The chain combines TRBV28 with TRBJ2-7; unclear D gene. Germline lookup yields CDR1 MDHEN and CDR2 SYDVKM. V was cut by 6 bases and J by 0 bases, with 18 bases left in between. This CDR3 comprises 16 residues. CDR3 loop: CASSPIWRGSSYEQYF. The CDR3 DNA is TGTGCCAGCAGCCCGATTTGGAGAGGATCCTCCTACGAGCAGTACTTC.